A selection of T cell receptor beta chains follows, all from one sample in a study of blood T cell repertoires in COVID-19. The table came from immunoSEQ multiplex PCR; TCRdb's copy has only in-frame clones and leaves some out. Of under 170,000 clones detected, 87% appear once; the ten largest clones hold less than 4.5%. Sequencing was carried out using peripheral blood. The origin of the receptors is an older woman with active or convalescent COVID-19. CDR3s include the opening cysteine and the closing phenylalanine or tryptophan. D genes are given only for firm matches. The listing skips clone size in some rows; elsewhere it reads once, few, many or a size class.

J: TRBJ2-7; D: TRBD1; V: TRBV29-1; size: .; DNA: TGCAGCGTTGACTCGACAGGGAATGAGCAGTACTTC; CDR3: CSVDSTGNEQYF
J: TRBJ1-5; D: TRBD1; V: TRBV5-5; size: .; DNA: TGTGCCAGCAGCCCGGGACAGACTAATCAGCCCCAGCATTTT; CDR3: CASSPGQTNQPQHF
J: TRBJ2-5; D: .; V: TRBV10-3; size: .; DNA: TGTGCCATCAGGGGGGGACTTGAAGAGACCCAGTACTTC; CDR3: CAIRGGLEETQYF
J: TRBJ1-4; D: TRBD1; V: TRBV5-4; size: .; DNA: TGTGCCAGCAGCTTTGGACAGGAGGGCCGTGAAAAACTGTTTTTT; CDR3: CASSFGQEGREKLFF
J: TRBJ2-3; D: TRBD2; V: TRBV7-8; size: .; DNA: TGTGCCAGCAGCTTAAGGGAGCGGGGGGCAGATACGCAGTATTTT; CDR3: CASSLRERGADTQYF
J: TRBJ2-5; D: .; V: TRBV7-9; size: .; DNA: TGTGCCAGCAGCTTAGCTGGGGGCGATGAGACCCAGTACTTC; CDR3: CASSLAGGDETQYF
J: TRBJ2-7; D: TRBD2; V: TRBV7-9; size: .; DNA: TGTGCCAGCAGCCCCCAAATGGCGGGGGGCGCGAGGTACGAGCAGTACTTC; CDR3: CASSPQMAGGARYEQYF
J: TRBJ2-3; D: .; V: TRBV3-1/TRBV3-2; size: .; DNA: TGTGCCAGCAGCCAGGTCCAGGGCTCCACAGATACGCAGTATTTT; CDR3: CASSQVQGSTDTQYF
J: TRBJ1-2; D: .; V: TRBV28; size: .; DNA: TGTGCCAGCAGTTTAGGGAGGGGACGCTACAACTATGGCTACACCTTC; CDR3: CASSLGRGRYNYGYTF
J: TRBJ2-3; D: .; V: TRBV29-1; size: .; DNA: TGCAGCGCAAAGAGGGCAGGAGATACGCAGTATTTT; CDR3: CSAKRAGDTQYF
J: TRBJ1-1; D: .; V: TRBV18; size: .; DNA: TGTGCCAGCTCACCAGACAGGCTAGGGGTGTCGAACACTGAAGCTTTCTTT; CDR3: CASSPDRLGVSNTEAFF
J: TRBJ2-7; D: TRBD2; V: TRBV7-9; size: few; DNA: TGTGCCAGCAGCTCATGGGGACTAGCGGGGGAGGTGCAGTACTTC; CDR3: CASSSWGLAGEVQYF
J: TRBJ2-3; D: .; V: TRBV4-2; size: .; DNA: TGTGCCAGCAGCCAAGGATCTCTGCTAGTGGGGCTTCAAGCGCAGTATTTT; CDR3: CASSQGSLLVGLQAQYF
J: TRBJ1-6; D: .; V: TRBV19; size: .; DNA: TGTGCCAGTAGTCTAAGCCAGGGGACGCCGCCAAATTCACCCCTCCACTTT; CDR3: CASSLSQGTPPNSPLHF
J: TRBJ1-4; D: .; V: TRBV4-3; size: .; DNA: TGCGCCAGCAGCCTCGACAGCAAGGGGGAAAAACTGTTTTTT; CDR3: CASSLDSKGEKLFF
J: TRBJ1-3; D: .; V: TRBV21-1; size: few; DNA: TGTGCCAGCAGCAAAGTAAAGCCCCCTGGAAACACCATATATTTT; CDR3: CASSKVKPPGNTIYF
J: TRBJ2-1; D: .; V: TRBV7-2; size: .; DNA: TGTGCCAGCAGCCCTATGTACAATGAGCAGTTCTTC; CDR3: CASSPMYNEQFF